This T cell receptor beta chain was sequenced during a study of blood T cells in healthy people across ages. Using a J-beta primer mix together with a sample-barcoded 5' primer, a second PCR was run for about 6 to 11 cycles. All samples yielded 2.5 million or more CDR3-containing paired-end reads. From the 5' RACE reads, TCRdb called clonotypes with MiXCR, one entry per CDR3 protein. The sample yields around 620,000 distinct CDR3 sequences, 25% to 30% seen once. The CDR3 loop spans 13 amino acids. V was trimmed by 5 bases and J by 5 bases, leaving 12 bases between them. Germline CDR1 reads SGHTA; CDR2 reads FQGNSA.

The clonotype was recovered from a woman between 65 and 79 years old in good health. This chain uses TRBV7-2 with TRBJ2-5; D is possibly TRBD2 (5 bases). The specimen sequenced was blood. CDR3 sequence (DNA): TGTGCCAGCAGCCCCCCGCGGGCCGAGACCCAGTACTTC. This codes for CASSPPRAETQYF.